A selection of T cell receptor beta chains follows, all from one sample in a study of blood T cells in healthy people across ages. MiXCR, applied by TCRdb to the 5' RACE reads, yields one record per CDR3 protein. The sample has 1.5 million to 2 million distinct CDR3 sequences; roughly 27% are singletons. Material: blood. The source of these receptors is a woman aged 25 to 39 in good health. The CDR3 runs from the conserved cysteine through the conserved F or W. D genes are given only for firm matches. The size field is filled for only some rows; it gives once, few, many or a size class.

J gene: TRBJ1-1; clone size: .; V gene: TRBV15; D gene: .; CDR3 protein: CATSRLYDTEAFF; CDR3 DNA: TGTGCCACCAGCAGACTTTATGACACTGAAGCTTTCTTT
J gene: TRBJ2-7; clone size: few; V gene: TRBV7-2; D gene: .; CDR3 protein: CASSFYRAYEQYF; CDR3 DNA: TGTGCCAGCAGCTTTTACAGAGCCTACGAGCAGTACTTC
J gene: TRBJ2-7; clone size: many; V gene: TRBV12-3/TRBV12-4; D gene: TRBD2; CDR3 protein: CASSLAGGTYEQYF; CDR3 DNA: TGTGCCAGCAGTCTAGCGGGAGGGACGTACGAGCAGTACTTC
J gene: TRBJ1-5; clone size: once; V gene: TRBV10-3; D gene: .; CDR3 protein: CAISANGGQPQHF; CDR3 DNA: TGTGCCATCAGCGCCAACGGGGGTCAGCCCCAGCATTTT
J gene: TRBJ2-3; clone size: .; V gene: TRBV5-1; D gene: TRBD1; CDR3 protein: CASSRGDRGIDTQYF; CDR3 DNA: TGCGCCAGCAGCCGCGGGGACAGGGGCATTGATACGCAGTATTTT
J gene: TRBJ1-2; clone size: .; V gene: TRBV27; D gene: TRBD1; CDR3 protein: CASLLDRGTYGYTF; CDR3 DNA: TGTGCCAGCCTGCTGGACAGGGGAACCTATGGCTACACCTTC
J gene: TRBJ2-7; clone size: .; V gene: TRBV20-1; D gene: TRBD1; CDR3 protein: CSATGGVYEQYF; CDR3 DNA: TGCAGTGCTACAGGGGGCGTTTACGAGCAGTACTTC
J gene: TRBJ1-1; clone size: .; V gene: TRBV24-1; D gene: .; CDR3 protein: CATSGGLSTEAFF; CDR3 DNA: TGTGCCACCAGTGGTGGGCTGAGCACTGAAGCTTTCTTT
J gene: TRBJ2-3; clone size: .; V gene: TRBV6-4; D gene: .; CDR3 protein: CACSADQHTDTQYF; CDR3 DNA: TGTGCCTGCAGTGCGGATCAACACACAGATACGCAGTATTTT
J gene: TRBJ1-2; clone size: few; V gene: TRBV6-6; D gene: TRBD1; CDR3 protein: CASSINTGTGNGYTF; CDR3 DNA: TGTGCCAGCAGTATTAATACTGGGACAGGGAATGGCTACACCTTC
J gene: TRBJ2-7; clone size: .; V gene: TRBV7-6; D gene: TRBD2; CDR3 protein: CASSPGTSLHEQYF; CDR3 DNA: TGTGCCAGCAGCCCTGGGACTAGCCTGCACGAGCAGTACTTC
J gene: TRBJ2-5; clone size: .; V gene: TRBV4-1; D gene: .; CDR3 protein: CASSQEGRRQETQYF; CDR3 DNA: TGCGCCAGCAGCCAAGAAGGGCGCCGCCAAGAGACCCAGTACTTC
J gene: TRBJ2-2; clone size: .; V gene: TRBV13; D gene: .; CDR3 protein: CASSSEGLGDTGELFF; CDR3 DNA: TGTGCCAGCAGCTCAGAAGGGCTAGGGGACACCGGGGAGCTGTTTTTT
J gene: TRBJ1-3; clone size: .; V gene: TRBV15; D gene: .; CDR3 protein: CATSGDSRTGNTIYF; CDR3 DNA: TGTGCCACCAGCGGAGATTCCCGGACCGGAAACACCATATATTTT
J gene: TRBJ2-1; clone size: few; V gene: TRBV2; D gene: TRBD2; CDR3 protein: CASSVLAGGNQVEQFF; CDR3 DNA: TGTGCCAGCAGTGTCCTAGCGGGGGGAAACCAGGTTGAGCAGTTCTTC
J gene: TRBJ2-3; clone size: .; V gene: TRBV20-1; D gene: .; CDR3 protein: CSGTRQVSSTDTQYF; CDR3 DNA: TGCAGTGGTACACGCCAAGTTTCTAGCACAGATACGCAGTATTTT
J gene: TRBJ2-6; clone size: .; V gene: TRBV5-1; D gene: .; CDR3 protein: CASSSKPGANVLTF; CDR3 DNA: TGCGCCAGCAGCTCCAAGCCTGGGGCCAACGTCCTGACTTTC